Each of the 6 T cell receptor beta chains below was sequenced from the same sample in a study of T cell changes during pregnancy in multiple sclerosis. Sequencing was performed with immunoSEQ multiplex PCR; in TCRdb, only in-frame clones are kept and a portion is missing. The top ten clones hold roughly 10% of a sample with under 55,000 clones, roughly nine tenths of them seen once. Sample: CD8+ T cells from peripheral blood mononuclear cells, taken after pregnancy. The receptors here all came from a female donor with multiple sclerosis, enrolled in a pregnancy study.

The CDR3 sequence is CAAGGGAGRETQYF. Here the CDR3 DNA reads TGTGCGGCCGGCGGGGGGGCCGGTCGAGAGACCCAGTACTTC. The chain couples TRBV7-9 to TRBJ2-5; the match to TRBD2 covers 9 bases. Germline loops: CDR1 SEHNR, CDR2 FQNEAQ (reference sequence). This CDR3 has 14 residues.

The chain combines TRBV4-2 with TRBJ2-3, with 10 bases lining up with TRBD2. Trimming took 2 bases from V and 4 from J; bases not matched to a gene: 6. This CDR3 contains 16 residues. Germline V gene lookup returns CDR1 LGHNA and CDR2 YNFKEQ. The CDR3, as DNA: TGTGCCAGCAGCCAACGAGCGGGGGGGGAGTCAGATACGCAGTATTTT. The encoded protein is CASSQRAGGESDTQYF.

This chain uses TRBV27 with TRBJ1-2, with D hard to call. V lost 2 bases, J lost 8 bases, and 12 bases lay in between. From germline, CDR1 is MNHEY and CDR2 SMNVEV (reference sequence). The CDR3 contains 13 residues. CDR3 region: CASSLGGMEGYTF. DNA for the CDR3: TGTGCCAGCAGTTTAGGCGGTATGGAGGGCTACACCTTC.

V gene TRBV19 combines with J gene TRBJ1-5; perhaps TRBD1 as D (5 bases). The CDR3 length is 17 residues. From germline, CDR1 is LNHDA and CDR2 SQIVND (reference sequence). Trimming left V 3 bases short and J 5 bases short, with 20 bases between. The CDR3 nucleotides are TGTGCCAGTAGTATTTATTTTGTGCTGACAGACGATCAGCCCCAGCATTTT. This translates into CASSIYFVLTDDQPQHF.

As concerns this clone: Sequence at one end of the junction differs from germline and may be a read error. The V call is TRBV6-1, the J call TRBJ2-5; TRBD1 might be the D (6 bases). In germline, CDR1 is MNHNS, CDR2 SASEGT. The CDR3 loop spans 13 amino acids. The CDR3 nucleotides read TGTGCCAGCAGGGAAGATGGGGGCGAGACCCAGTACTTC. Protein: CASREDGGETQYF.

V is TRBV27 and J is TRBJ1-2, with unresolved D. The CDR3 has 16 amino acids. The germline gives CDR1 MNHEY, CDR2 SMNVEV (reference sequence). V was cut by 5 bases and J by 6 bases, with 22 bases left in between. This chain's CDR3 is CASSPIDAGSRDGYTF. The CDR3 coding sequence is TGTGCCAGCAGTCCTATCGACGCGGGGAGTAGGGATGGCTACACCTTC.